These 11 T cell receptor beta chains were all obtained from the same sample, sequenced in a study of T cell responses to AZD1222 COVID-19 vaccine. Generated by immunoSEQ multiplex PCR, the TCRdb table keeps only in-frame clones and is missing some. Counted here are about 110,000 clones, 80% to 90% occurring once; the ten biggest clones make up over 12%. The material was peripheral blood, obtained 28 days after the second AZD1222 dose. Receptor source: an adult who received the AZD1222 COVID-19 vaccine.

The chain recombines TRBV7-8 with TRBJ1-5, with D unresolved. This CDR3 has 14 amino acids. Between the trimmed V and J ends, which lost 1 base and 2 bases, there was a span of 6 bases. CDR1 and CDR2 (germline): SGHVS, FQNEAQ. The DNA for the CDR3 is TGTGCCAGCAGCTTAGGACCGCGCAATCAGCCCCAGCATTTT. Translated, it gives CASSLGPRNQPQHF.

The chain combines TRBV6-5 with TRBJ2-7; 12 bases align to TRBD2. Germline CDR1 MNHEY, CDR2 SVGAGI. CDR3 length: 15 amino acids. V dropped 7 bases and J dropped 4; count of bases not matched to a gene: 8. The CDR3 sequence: CASNPSGRVLYEQYF. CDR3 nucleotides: TGTGCCAGCAACCCTAGCGGGAGGGTCCTTTACGAGCAGTACTTC.

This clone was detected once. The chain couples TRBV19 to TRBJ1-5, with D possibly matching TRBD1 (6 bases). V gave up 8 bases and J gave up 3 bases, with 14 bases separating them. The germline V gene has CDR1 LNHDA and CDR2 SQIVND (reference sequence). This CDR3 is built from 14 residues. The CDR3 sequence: CASHDRRVNQPQHF. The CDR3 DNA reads TGTGCCAGTCATGACAGGCGAGTCAATCAGCCCCAGCATTTT.

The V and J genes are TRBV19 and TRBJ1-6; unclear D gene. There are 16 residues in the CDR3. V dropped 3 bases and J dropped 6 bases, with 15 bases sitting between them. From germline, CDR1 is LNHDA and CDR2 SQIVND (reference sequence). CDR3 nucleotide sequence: TGTGCCAGTAGTATCGAGGTCTACCGCTCTAATTCACCCCTCCACTTT. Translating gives CASSIEVYRSNSPLHF.

DNA of the CDR3: TGTGCCAGCAGTTACTTGGCGAACACTGAAGCTTTCTTT. Its protein is CASSYLANTEAFF. The chain combines TRBV27 with TRBJ1-1; D uncertain. Germline V gene lookup returns CDR1 MNHEY and CDR2 SMNVEV (reference sequence). The CDR3 loop spans 13 amino acids. The ends were cut back, 4 bases at V and 1 base at J, with 7 bases in the middle.

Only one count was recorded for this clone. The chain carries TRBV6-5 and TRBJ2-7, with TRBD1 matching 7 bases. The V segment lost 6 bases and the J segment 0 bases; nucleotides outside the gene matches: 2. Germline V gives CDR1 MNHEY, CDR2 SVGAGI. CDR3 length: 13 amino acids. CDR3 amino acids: CASSGQVSYEQYF. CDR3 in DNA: TGTGCCAGCAGCGGACAGGTCTCCTACGAGCAGTACTTC.

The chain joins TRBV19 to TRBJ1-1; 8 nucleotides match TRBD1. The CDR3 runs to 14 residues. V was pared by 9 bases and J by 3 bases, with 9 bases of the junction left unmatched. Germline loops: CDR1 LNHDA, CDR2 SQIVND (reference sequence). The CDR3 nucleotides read TGTGCCAGCATGCCAGGGGGCGACGACACTGAAGCTTTCTTT. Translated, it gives CASMPGGDDTEAFF.

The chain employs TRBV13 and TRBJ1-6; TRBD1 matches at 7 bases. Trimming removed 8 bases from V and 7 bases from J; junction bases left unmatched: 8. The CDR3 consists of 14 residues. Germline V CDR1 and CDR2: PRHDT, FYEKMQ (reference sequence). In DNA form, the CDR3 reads TGTGCCAGCGTGGGCCGAGGGGGCAATTCACCCCTCCACTTT. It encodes CASVGRGGNSPLHF.

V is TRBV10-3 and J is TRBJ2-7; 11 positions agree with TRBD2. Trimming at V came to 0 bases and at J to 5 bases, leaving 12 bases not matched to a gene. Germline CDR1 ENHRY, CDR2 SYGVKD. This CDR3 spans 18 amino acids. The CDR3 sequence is CAISESGWGTSGRDEQYF. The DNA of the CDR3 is TGTGCCATCAGTGAGTCTGGGTGGGGAACTAGCGGGAGAGACGAGCAGTACTTC.

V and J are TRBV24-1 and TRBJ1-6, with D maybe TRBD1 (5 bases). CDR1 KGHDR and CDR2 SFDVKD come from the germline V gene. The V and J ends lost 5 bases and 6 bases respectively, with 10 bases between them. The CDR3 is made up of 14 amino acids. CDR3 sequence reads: CATSARQSNSPLHF. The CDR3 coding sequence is TGTGCCACCAGTGCGCGACAGAGTAATTCACCCCTCCACTTT.

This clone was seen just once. The CDR3: CASSLRDGSQETQYF. The CDR3 DNA reads as TGTGCCAGCAGTTTACGGGACGGTAGCCAAGAGACCCAGTACTTC. The chain has TRBV28 and TRBJ2-5, with D possibly being TRBD1 or TRBD2 (5 bases each). The germline gives CDR1 MDHEN, CDR2 SYDVKM. Trimming stripped 2 bases from V and 1 base from J, with 11 bases between. CDR3 size: 15 residues. Filled out from reference TRBV28 and TRBJ2-5, the complete variable domain reads DVKVTQSSRYLVKRTGEKVFLECVQDMDHENMFWYRQDPGLGLRLIYFSYDVKMKEKGDIPEGYSVSREKKERFSLILESASTNQTSMYLCASSLRDGSQETQYFGPGTRLLVL.